The clone carrying this T cell receptor (beta chain) has ten or more counts. Its specificity is not known. Using a J-beta primer mix together with a sample-barcoded 5' primer, a second PCR was run for roughly 6 to 12 cycles. Individual samples furnished no less than 2.5 million CDR3-containing paired-end reads apiece. One entry per CDR3 protein, called by TCRdb with MiXCR from the 5' RACE reads. This sample yields some 1.7 million distinct CDR3 sequences, of which approximately 30% are seen a single time; about 8% belongs to the top ten. This specimen comes from a study of blood T cells in healthy people across ages. The CDR3 totals 12 residues. Germline V CDR1 and CDR2: SQVTM, ANQGSEA. Trimming removed 6 bases from V and 8 bases from J, with 15 bases in between. Regarding the study as a whole: PBMCs left unsorted prevented a conclusive naive versus antigen-experienced comparison. There was no known CMV status for donors, so expanded clonotype changes were possibly confounded.

This sequence joins TRBV29-1 and TRBJ2-3; a possible D gene is TRBD2 (5 bases). This TCR was recovered from a young woman in good health. What was sequenced was blood. CDR3 sequence: CSVEGELGTQYF. In DNA form, the CDR3 reads TGCAGCGTCGAGGGAGAGCTGGGTACGCAGTATTTT.